This entry describes one T cell receptor (beta chain). Antigen specificity is unknown. This sample is drawn from a study of PD-1 blockade in classical Hodgkin lymphoma. Brentuximab vedotin exposure varied, and every patient relapsed after autologous stem cell transplantation. Findings of the study overall: Exclusion removed patients who began nivolumab under 1 year after ASCT.

Only in-frame clones appear in the TCRdb table, and some are missing; sequencing was by immunoSEQ multiplex PCR. The repertoire holds 80,000 to 100,000 clones, with just under 95% as singletons. This receptor was taken from a human donor with classical Hodgkin lymphoma. The sequencing here drew on peripheral blood mononuclear cells (PBMCs), taken at baseline.

The CDR3, as DNA: TGTGCCAGCAGCTTAAGTTTGAACGGCTACAATGAGCAGTTCTTC. The encoded protein is CASSLSLNGYNEQFF. This chain uses TRBV7-3 with TRBJ2-1; D is unclear. CDR1 SGHTA and CDR2 FQGTGA come from the germline V gene. V lost 1 base, J lost 3 bases, and 10 bases lay in between. The CDR3 loop spans 15 amino acids.